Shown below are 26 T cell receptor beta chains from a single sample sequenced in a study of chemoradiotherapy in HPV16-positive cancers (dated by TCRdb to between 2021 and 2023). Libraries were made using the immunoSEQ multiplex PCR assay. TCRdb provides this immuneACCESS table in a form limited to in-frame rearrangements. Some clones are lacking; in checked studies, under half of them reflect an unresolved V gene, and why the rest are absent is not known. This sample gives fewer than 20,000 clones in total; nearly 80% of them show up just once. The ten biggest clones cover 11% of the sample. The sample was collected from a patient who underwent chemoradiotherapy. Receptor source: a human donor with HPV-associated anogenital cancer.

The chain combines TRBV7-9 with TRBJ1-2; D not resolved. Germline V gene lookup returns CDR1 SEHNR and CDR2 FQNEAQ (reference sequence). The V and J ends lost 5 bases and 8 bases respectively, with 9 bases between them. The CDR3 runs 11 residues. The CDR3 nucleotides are TGTGCCAGCAGCCTGGCAGCAGGCTACACCTTC. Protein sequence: CASSLAAGYTF.

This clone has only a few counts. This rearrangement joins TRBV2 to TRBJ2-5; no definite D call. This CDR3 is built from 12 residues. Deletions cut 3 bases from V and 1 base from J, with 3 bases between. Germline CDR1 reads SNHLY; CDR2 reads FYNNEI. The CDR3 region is CASSETQETQYF. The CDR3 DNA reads TGTGCCAGCAGTGAGACCCAAGAGACCCAGTACTTC.

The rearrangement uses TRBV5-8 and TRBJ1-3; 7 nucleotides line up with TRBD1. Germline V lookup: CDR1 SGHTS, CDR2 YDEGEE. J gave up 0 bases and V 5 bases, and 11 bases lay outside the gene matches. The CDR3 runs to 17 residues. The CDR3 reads CASRRRDSPSSGNTIYF. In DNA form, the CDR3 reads TGTGCCAGCAGGCGCCGGGACAGCCCGAGCTCTGGAAACACCATATATTTT.

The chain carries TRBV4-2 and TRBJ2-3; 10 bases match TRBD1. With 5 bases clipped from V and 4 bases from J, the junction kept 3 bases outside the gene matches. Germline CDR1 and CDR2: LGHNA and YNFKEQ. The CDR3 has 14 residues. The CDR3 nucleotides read TGTGCCAGCAGCTACGGACAGGGGGCAGATACGCAGTATTTT. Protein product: CASSYGQGADTQYF.

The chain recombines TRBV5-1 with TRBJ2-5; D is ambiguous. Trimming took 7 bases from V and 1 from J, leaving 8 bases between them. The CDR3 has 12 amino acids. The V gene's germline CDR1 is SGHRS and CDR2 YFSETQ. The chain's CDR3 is CASSGGQETQYF. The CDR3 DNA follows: TGCGCCAGCTCTGGCGGCCAAGAGACCCAGTACTTC. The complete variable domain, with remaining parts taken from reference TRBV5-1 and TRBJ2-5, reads KAGVTQTPRYLIKTRGQQVTLSCSPISGHRSVSWYQQTPGQGLQFLFEYFSETQRNKGNFPGRFSGRQFSNSRSEMNVSTLELGDSALYLCASSGGQETQYFGPGTRLLVL.

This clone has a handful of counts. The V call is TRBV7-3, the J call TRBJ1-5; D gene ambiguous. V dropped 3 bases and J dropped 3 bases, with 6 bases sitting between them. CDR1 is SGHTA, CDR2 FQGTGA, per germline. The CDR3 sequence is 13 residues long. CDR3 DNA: TGTGCCAGCAGCTTGGGGAACAATCAGCCCCAGCATTTT. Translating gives CASSLGNNQPQHF.

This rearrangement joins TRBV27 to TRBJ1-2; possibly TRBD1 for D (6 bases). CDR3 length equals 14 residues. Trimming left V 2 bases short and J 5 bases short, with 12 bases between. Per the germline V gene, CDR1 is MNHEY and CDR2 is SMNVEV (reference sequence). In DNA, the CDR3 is TGTGCCAGCAGTTTAGGGGGGGGCTATTATGGCTACACCTTC. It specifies CASSLGGGYYGYTF.

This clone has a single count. CDR3 sequence: CASSLSPWDRGNEQYF. CDR3 DNA: TGTGCCAGCAGTTTATCGCCTTGGGACAGGGGTAACGAGCAGTACTTC. This sequence joins TRBV27 and TRBJ2-7; 10 bases are shared with TRBD1. V lost 0 bases, J lost 5 bases, and 7 bases stayed unmatched. Germline V gene data show CDR1 as MNHEY and CDR2 as SMNVEV (reference sequence). The CDR3 length is 16 residues.

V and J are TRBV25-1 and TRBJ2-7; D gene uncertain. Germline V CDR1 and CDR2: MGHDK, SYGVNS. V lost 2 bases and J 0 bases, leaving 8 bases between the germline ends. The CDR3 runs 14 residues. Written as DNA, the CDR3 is TGTGCCAGCAGTGAACACGGCAACTCCTACGAGCAGTACTTC. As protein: CASSEHGNSYEQYF.

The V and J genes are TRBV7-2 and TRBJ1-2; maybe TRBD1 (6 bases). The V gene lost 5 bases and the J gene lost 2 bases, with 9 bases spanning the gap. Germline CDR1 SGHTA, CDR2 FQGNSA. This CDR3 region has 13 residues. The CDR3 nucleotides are TGTGCCAGCAGCCGACAGGCAAACTATGGCTACACCTTC. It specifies CASSRQANYGYTF.

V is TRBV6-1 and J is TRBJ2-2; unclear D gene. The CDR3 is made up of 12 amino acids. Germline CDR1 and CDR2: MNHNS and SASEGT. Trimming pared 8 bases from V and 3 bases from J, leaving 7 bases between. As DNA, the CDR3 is TGTGCCAGCGGTATGCACACCGGGGAGCTGTTTTTT. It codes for CASGMHTGELFF.

CDR3 amino acids: CSVVSGNQPQHF. The CDR3 DNA reads TGCAGCGTTGTATCCGGTAATCAGCCCCAGCATTTT. The chain joins TRBV29-1 to TRBJ1-5; D is undetermined. CDR1 SQVTM and CDR2 ANQGSEA come from the germline V gene. V dropped 4 bases and J dropped 4 bases, with 8 bases sitting between them. The length of the CDR3 is 12 residues.

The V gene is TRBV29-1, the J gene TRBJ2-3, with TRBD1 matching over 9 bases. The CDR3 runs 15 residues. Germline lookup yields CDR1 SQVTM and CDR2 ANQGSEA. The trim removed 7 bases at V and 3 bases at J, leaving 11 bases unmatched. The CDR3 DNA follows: TGCAGCGCCAAGTCGGGGACAGGGTATACAGATACGCAGTATTTT. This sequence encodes CSAKSGTGYTDTQYF.

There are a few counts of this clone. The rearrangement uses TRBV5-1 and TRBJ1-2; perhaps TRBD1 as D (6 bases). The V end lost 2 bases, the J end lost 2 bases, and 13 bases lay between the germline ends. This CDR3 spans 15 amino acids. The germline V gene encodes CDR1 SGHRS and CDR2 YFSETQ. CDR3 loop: CASSFSPGQNYGYTF. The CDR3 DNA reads TGCGCCAGCAGCTTCTCTCCCGGACAGAACTATGGCTACACCTTC.

CDR3 protein: CATSRDRQKDGYTF. The CDR3, as DNA: TGTGCCACCAGCAGAGATCGACAGAAAGATGGCTACACCTTC. The chain has TRBV15 and TRBJ1-2; possible D gene TRBD1, 5 bases. V was shortened by 0 bases and J by 6 bases, with 11 bases between the two germline ends. This CDR3 region has 14 residues. Germline V gives CDR1 LNHNV, CDR2 YYDKDF (reference sequence).

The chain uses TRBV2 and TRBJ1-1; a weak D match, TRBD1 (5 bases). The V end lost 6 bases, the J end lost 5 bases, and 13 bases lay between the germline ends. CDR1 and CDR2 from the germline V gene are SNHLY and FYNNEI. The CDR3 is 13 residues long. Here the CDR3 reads CASRDGAGTEAFF. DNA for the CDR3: TGTGCCAGCAGGGACGGGGCAGGGACTGAAGCTTTCTTT. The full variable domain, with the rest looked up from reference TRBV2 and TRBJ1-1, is EPEVTQTPSHQVTQMGQEVILRCVPISNHLYFYWYRQILGQKVEFLVSFYNNEISEKSEIFDDQFSVERPDGSNFTLKIRSTKLEDSAMYFCASRDGAGTEAFFGQGTRLTVV.

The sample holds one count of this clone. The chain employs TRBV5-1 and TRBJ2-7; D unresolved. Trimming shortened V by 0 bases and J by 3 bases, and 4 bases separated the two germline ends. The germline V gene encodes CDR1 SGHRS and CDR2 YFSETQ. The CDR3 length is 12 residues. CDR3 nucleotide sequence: TGCGCCAGCAGCTTGGGCGGCTACGAGCAGTACTTC. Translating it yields CASSLGGYEQYF. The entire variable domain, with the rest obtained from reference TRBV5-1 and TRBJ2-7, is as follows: KAGVTQTPRYLIKTRGQQVTLSCSPISGHRSVSWYQQTPGQGLQFLFEYFSETQRNKGNFPGRFSGRQFSNSRSEMNVSTLELGDSALYLCASSLGGYEQYFGPGTRLTVT.

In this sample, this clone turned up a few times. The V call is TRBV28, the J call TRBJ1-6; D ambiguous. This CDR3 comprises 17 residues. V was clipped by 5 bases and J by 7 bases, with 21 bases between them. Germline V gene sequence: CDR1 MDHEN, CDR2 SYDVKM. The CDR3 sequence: CASSHLDIHLENSPLHF. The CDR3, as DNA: TGTGCCAGCAGTCACCTCGATATCCACCTGGAGAATTCACCCCTCCACTTT.

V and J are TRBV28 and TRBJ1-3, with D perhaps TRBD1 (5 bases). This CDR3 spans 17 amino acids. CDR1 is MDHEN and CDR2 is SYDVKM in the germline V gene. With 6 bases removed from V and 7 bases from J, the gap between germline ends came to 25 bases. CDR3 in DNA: TGTGCCAGCAGAGCCGCAAGACTTCAGGGATGGAAGAACACCATATATTTT. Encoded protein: CASRAARLQGWKNTIYF.

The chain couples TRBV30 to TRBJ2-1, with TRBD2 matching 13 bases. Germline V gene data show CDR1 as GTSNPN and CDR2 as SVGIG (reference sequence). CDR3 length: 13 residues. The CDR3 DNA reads TGTGCTGGGGGACTAGCGGGGTACAATGAGCAGTTCTTC. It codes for CAGGLAGYNEQFF.

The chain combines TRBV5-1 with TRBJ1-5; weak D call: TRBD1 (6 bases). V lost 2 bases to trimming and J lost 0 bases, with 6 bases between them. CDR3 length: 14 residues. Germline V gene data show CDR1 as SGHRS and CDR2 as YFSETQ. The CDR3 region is CASSLQGSNQPQHF. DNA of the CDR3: TGCGCCAGCAGCTTACAGGGTAGCAATCAGCCCCAGCATTTT. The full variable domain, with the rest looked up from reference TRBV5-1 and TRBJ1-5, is KAGVTQTPRYLIKTRGQQVTLSCSPISGHRSVSWYQQTPGQGLQFLFEYFSETQRNKGNFPGRFSGRQFSNSRSEMNVSTLELGDSALYLCASSLQGSNQPQHFGDGTRLSIL.

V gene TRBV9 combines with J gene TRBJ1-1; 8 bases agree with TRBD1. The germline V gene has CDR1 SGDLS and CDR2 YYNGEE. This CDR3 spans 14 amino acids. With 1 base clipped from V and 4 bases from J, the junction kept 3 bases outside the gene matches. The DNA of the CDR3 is TGTGCCAGCAGCGTAACTACAGGGGGCACTGAAGCTTTCTTT. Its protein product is CASSVTTGGTEAFF.

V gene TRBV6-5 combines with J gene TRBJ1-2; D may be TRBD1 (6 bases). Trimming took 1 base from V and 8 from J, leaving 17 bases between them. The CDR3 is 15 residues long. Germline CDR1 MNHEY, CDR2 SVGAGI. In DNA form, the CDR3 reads TGTGCCAGCAGTTACTTGAATGGCGGGGGCGTAGGCTACACCTTC. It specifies CASSYLNGGGVGYTF.

CDR3 DNA: TGTGCCAGCAGCTTATCCAGGGTCTTAGTAGAGCTTCCAACTAATGAAAAACTGTTTTTT. Protein sequence: CASSLSRVLVELPTNEKLFF. The chain has TRBV11-3 and TRBJ1-4; tentatively, D is TRBD1 (5 bases). The germline gives CDR1 SGHNT, CDR2 YENEEA. The CDR3 extends over 20 amino acids. V was shortened by 2 bases and J by 0 bases, with 22 bases between the two germline ends.

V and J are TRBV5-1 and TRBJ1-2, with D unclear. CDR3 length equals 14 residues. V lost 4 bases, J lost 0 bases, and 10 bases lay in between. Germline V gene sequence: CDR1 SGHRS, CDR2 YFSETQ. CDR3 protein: CASSPRTTNYGYTF. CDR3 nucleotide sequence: TGCGCCAGCAGCCCACGGACTACTAACTATGGCTACACCTTC.

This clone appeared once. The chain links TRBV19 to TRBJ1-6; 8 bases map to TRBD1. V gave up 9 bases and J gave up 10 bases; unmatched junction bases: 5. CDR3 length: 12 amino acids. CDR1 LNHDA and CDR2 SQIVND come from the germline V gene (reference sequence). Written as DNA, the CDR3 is TGTGCCAGCAGGACAGGGCCCTCACCCCTCCACTTT. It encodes CASRTGPSPLHF. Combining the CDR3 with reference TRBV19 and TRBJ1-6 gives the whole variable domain DGGITQSPKYLFRKEGQNVTLSCEQNLNHDAMYWYRQDPGQGLRLIYYSQIVNDFQKGDIAEGYSVSREKKESFPLTVTSAQKNPTAFYLCASRTGPSPLHFGNGTRLTVT.